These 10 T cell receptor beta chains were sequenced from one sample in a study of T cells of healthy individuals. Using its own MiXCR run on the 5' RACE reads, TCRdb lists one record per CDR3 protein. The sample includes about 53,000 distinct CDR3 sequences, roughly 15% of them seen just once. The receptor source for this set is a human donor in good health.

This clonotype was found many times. CDR3 protein: CATRTSGLQGDEQFF. CDR3 in DNA: TGTGCCACCCGGACTAGCGGGCTCCAAGGGGATGAGCAGTTCTTC. V and J are TRBV10-3 and TRBJ2-1; 11 bases are shared with TRBD2. The CDR3 has 15 amino acids. The J segment lost 8 bases and the V segment lost 10 bases, leaving 13 bases of the junction unmatched. Germline lookup yields CDR1 ENHRY and CDR2 SYGVKD.

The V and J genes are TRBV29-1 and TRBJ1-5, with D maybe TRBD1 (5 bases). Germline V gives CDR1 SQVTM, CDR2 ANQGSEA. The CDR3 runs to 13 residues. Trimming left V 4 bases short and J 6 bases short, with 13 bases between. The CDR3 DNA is TGCAGCGTTGTCCAGGGCTCCGGTCAGCCCCAGCATTTT. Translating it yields CSVVQGSGQPQHF.

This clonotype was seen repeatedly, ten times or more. CDR3 loop: CASSRSLGTGDNEQFF. CDR3 coding DNA: TGTGCCAGCAGCCGCTCGCTTGGGACAGGGGACAATGAGCAGTTCTTC. The chain combines TRBV11-2 with TRBJ2-1, with TRBD1 matching over 10 bases. V was clipped by 5 bases and J by 5 bases; unmatched bases: 9. The CDR3 sequence is 16 residues long. Per germline, CDR1 SGHAT and CDR2 FQNNGV.

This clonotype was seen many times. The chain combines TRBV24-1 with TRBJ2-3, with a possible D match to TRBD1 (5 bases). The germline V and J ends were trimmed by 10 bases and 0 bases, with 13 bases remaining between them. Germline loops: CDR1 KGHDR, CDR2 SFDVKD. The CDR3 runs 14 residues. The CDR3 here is CATADSSSTDTQYF. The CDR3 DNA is TGTGCCACAGCTGACAGTTCTAGCACAGATACGCAGTATTTT.

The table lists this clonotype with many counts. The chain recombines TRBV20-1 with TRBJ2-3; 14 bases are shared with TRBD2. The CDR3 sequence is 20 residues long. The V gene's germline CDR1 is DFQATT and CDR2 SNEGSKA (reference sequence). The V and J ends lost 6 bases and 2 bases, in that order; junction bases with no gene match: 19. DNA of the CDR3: TGCAGTGCCCAATACCCGGGACTAGCGGGAGATCTGCGTGTCACAGATACGCAGTATTTT. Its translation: CSAQYPGLAGDLRVTDTQYF.

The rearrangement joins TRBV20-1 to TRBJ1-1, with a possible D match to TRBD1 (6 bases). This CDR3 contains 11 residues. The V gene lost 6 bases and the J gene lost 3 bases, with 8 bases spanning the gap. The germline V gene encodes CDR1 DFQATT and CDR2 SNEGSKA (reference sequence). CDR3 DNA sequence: TGCAGTGCCGAGGGGGACACTGAAGCTTTCTTT. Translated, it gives CSAEGDTEAFF.

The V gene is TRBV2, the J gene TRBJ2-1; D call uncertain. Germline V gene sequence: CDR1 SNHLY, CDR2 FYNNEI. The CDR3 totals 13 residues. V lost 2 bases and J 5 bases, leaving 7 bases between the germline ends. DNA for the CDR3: TGTGCCAGCAGTGAACCGTTTGACAATGAGCAGTTCTTC. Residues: CASSEPFDNEQFF.

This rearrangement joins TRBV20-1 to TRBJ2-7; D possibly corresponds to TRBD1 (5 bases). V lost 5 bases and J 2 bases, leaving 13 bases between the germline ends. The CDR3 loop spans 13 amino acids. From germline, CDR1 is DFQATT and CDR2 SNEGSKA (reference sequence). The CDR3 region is CSASLPGTYEQYF. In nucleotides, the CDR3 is TGCAGTGCTTCTCTGCCAGGGACCTACGAGCAGTACTTC.

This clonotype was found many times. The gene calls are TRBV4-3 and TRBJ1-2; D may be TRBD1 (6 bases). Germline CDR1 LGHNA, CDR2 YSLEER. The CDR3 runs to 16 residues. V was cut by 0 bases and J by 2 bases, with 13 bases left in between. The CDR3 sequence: CASSQDAQGYNYGYTF. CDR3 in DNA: TGCGCCAGCAGCCAAGATGCGCAGGGGTACAACTATGGCTACACCTTC.

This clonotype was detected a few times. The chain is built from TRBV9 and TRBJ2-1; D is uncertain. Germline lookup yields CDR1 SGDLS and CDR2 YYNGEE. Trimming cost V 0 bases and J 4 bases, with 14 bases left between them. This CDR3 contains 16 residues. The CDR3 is CASSVGRVVGYNEQFF. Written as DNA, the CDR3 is TGTGCCAGCAGCGTAGGTAGGGTCGTGGGGTACAATGAGCAGTTCTTC.